These T cell receptor beta chains were read from a single sample in a study of regulatory T cells in long-lasting Graves disease. TCRdb independently ran MiXCR on the multiplex PCR reads; one entry per CDR3 protein. The table lists roughly 530,000 distinct CDR3 sequences, approximately 16% of them singletons, with 20% to 25% in the top ten. This sample also appeared in a second study, on T cells in Graves' hyperthyroidism and ophthalmopathy.

Sample: peripheral blood mononuclear cells (PBMCs), taken at new diagnosis, from a patient treated with antithyroid drugs. Receptors originate from a woman aged 35-65 years with Graves disease. The conserved cysteine and the conserved F or W are not part of the CDR3 here. Size values are once, few and many counts, or a class for expanded clones, and some rows have none.

-,TRBJ2-1,TRBV11-2,ASSLTASYSYNEQF
few,TRBJ1-5,TRBV19,ASSIGDSYSNQPQH
many,TRBJ2-7,TRBV6-1,ASSELGVYEQY
many,TRBJ2-3,TRBV6-2/TRBV6-3,ASSYSTQGRWDDTQY
few,TRBJ1-1,TRBV6-5,ASSYSSGVATEAF
-,TRBJ2-4,TRBV12-3/TRBV12-4,ASSFGGLVKNIQY
many,TRBJ1-1,TRBV18,ASSYTRATEAF
-,TRBJ2-1,TRBV29-1,SVDGGDTLRF
-,TRBJ1-1,TRBV27,ASSLTRTRNTEAF
few,TRBJ2-2,TRBV9,ASSPSGVLNTGELF
few,TRBJ2-4,TRBV18,ASSPGQGAIRAKNIQY
-,TRBJ2-3,TRBV7-2,ASSFPQDTQY
-,TRBJ2-1,TRBV20-1,RADRNSYNEQF
many,TRBJ1-1,TRBV6-1,ASTQGILTEAF
few,TRBJ1-2,TRBV6-5,ASSYSLTGRNYGYT
many,TRBJ2-5,TRBV28,ASSLSTVQETQY
many,TRBJ1-3,TRBV6-2/TRBV6-3,ASSSGLHSGNTIY
many,TRBJ1-2,TRBV11-3,ASSPRSGAGYGYT
many,TRBJ2-3,TRBV6-5,ASSYSSGRPDTQY
-,TRBJ2-3,TRBV10-3,AIRSRGGTDTQY
-,TRBJ2-2,TRBV7-3,ASSLLAGAGELF
many,TRBJ1-2,TRBV6-1,ASSAYGGGRDYGYT
many,TRBJ1-1,TRBV3-1,ASSPRTGTEAF
few,TRBJ1-5,TRBV24-1,ATRPGTDNQPQH
-,TRBJ2-6,TRBV6-1,ACRDRGSGANVLT
many,TRBJ2-7,TRBV7-2,ASSSAGGPYEQY
many,TRBJ1-2,TRBV12-3/TRBV12-4,ASTRVTNYGYT
-,TRBJ2-1,TRBV7-2,ASSTKGTSGGIVGEQF
many,TRBJ2-1,TRBV28,ASSSPVGGYNEQF
many,TRBJ2-1,TRBV2,ASSEAPPGRSYNEQF
few,TRBJ1-5,TRBV20-1,SARDTRGDQPQH
few,TRBJ2-3,TRBV7-9,ASSRLAGGADTQY
few,TRBJ2-3,TRBV9,ASSGWGGRGDTQY
few,TRBJ2-3,TRBV18,ASSPLPLPGAQY
once,TRBJ1-2,TRBV12-3/TRBV12-4,ASATDRGNYGYT
few,TRBJ1-1,TRBV11-2,ASSLEVSPNTEAF
few,TRBJ2-7,TRBV6-5,ASSSLKEQY
-,TRBJ2-7,TRBV19,ASSFTGTGDYEQY
many,TRBJ2-3,TRBV11-3,ASSLDLIAGGTDTQY
many,TRBJ2-7,TRBV30,AWSGGSYEQY
-,TRBJ2-3,TRBV30,ACTSGVDTQY
few,TRBJ1-5,TRBV28,ASSLVTGGPNQPQH
-,TRBJ1-1,TRBV18,ASSPRLGGGRAF
-,TRBJ1-5,TRBV19,ASTPGTFEGSNQPQH
few,TRBJ1-4,TRBV5-1,ASSPRGHEKLF
many,TRBJ2-7,TRBV10-1,ASSPIPGQGTYEQY
many,TRBJ2-5,TRBV12-3/TRBV12-4,ASSLTGRETQY
-,TRBJ2-1,TRBV6-1,ASSEAGVNNEQF
few,TRBJ2-2,TRBV6-2/TRBV6-3,ASSQASGGELF
many,TRBJ1-1,TRBV20-1,SASRGPGSNTEAF
-,TRBJ2-1,TRBV7-8,ASSLVSGAGGSYNEQF
-,TRBJ1-5,TRBV4-1,ASSHSGGGQPQH
few,TRBJ1-1,TRBV29-1,SVWTALDMSTEAF
few,TRBJ1-1,TRBV3-1,ASSQGTGGPTEAF
many,TRBJ1-5,TRBV19,ASSNRESNQPQH
few,TRBJ1-3,TRBV18,ASSPPPGSGNTIY
-,TRBJ1-2,TRBV12-3/TRBV12-4,ASNRDRGPGYT
many,TRBJ1-6,TRBV3-1,ASRDGTGGSPLH
-,TRBJ1-4,TRBV14,ASSQTGYDEKLF